The 32 T cell receptor beta chains given below trace back to one sample, sequenced in a study of OX40 agonist ivuxolimab in advanced cancers. Some clones are missing from TCRdb's copy, which holds only in-frame ones; the method was immunoSEQ multiplex PCR. The sample carries tens of thousands of clones, approximately 88% recorded once. This specimen was CD4+ or CD8+ T cells sorted from blood, taken in a trial of the OX40 agonist ivuxolimab. Receptors were obtained from an adult with an advanced solid tumor such as melanoma, head and neck, liver or kidney cancer.

The rearrangement links TRBV9 to TRBJ1-3; 9 nucleotides align to TRBD1. V shed 2 bases and J 2 bases; nucleotides not matched to a gene: 17. CDR1 and CDR2 from the germline V gene are SGDLS and YYNGEE. This CDR3 is 20 amino acids long. CDR3 protein: CASSVGTGTGSYGAGNTIYF. The CDR3 DNA reads as TGTGCCAGCAGCGTCGGAACCGGGACAGGGAGTTATGGGGCTGGAAACACCATATATTTT.

The rearrangement joins TRBV30 to TRBJ2-5, with 11 bases lining up with TRBD1. Trimming took 1 base from V and 2 from J; bases not matched to a gene: 6. In germline, CDR1 is GTSNPN, CDR2 SVGIG (reference sequence). This CDR3 is built from 16 residues. This CDR3 reads CAWSAPGQGEQETQYF. The CDR3 DNA reads as TGTGCCTGGAGTGCCCCGGGACAGGGGGAGCAAGAGACCCAGTACTTC.

The rearrangement links TRBV19 to TRBJ2-1; D ambiguous. Trimming left V 6 bases short and J 1 base short, with 16 bases between. The CDR3 is 16 residues long. Germline V gene sequence: CDR1 LNHDA, CDR2 SQIVND (reference sequence). CDR3 protein: CASSAYGESSYNEQFF. CDR3 sequence (DNA): TGTGCCAGTAGCGCCTATGGGGAATCATCCTACAATGAGCAGTTCTTC. The entire variable domain, with the rest obtained from reference TRBV19 and TRBJ2-1, is as follows: DGGITQSPKYLFRKEGQNVTLSCEQNLNHDAMYWYRQDPGQGLRLIYYSQIVNDFQKGDIAEGYSVSREKKESFPLTVTSAQKNPTAFYLCASSAYGESSYNEQFFGPGTRLTVL.

This sequence joins TRBV5-6 and TRBJ2-1; D unclear. V was cut by 0 bases and J by 10 bases, with 8 bases left in between. Germline-derived CDR1 and CDR2 are SGHDT and YYEEEE. The CDR3 consists of 12 residues. CDR3: CASSLGFPEQFF. The CDR3 nucleotides read TGTGCCAGCAGCTTGGGTTTTCCCGAGCAGTTCTTC.

The chain is built from TRBV6-5 and TRBJ1-2; TRBD1 is a possible D gene (6 bases). The V and J ends lost 2 bases and 4 bases respectively, with 14 bases between them. The CDR3 sequence is 15 residues long. CDR1 and CDR2 from the germline V gene are MNHEY and SVGAGI. The CDR3: CASSYGPQGSYGYTF. The CDR3 nucleotides are TGTGCCAGCAGTTACGGGCCACAGGGTTCCTATGGCTACACCTTC.

The gene calls are TRBV5-1 and TRBJ2-7, with D possibly TRBD1 on 5 matching bases. The V end lost 4 bases, the J end lost 2 bases, and 13 bases lay between the germline ends. The CDR3 is made up of 14 amino acids. Germline loops: CDR1 SGHRS, CDR2 YFSETQ. The CDR3: CASSIMTDAYEQYF. The CDR3 DNA follows: TGCGCCAGCAGCATAATGACAGATGCCTACGAGCAGTACTTC.

V usage is TRBV30 and J usage is TRBJ1-2, with a possible D match to TRBD1 (6 bases). Per the germline V gene, CDR1 is GTSNPN and CDR2 is SVGIG (reference sequence). Trimming pared 5 bases from V and 6 bases from J, leaving 19 bases between. The CDR3 spans 14 residues. The CDR3 DNA sequence: TGTGCCTGGGGTTCGCCACAGGGATACAATGGCTACACCTTC. This gives the protein CAWGSPQGYNGYTF.

This clone was seen once. V is TRBV5-4 and J is TRBJ2-5, with D uncertain. Germline-derived CDR1 and CDR2 are SGHNT and YYREEE (reference sequence). V was trimmed by 4 bases and J by 7 bases, leaving 14 bases between them. This CDR3 contains 13 residues. The CDR3 reads CASSTGPERTQYF. The CDR3 DNA is TGTGCCAGCAGCACTGGGCCTGAACGGACCCAGTACTTC.

The chain combines TRBV19 with TRBJ1-2; D is undetermined. The germline gives CDR1 LNHDA, CDR2 SQIVND (reference sequence). V lost 6 bases, J lost 4 bases, and 15 bases lay in between. The CDR3 extends over 14 amino acids. CDR3 nucleotide sequence: TGTGCCAGTAGCACCACGGGCAGGAGCTATGGCTACACCTTC. Its translation is CASSTTGRSYGYTF.

The chain uses TRBV5-1 and TRBJ2-2; no firm D call. CDR3 size: 12 residues. Germline CDR1 and CDR2: SGHRS and YFSETQ. The V gene lost 3 bases and the J gene lost 2 bases, with 2 bases spanning the gap. CDR3 in amino acids: CASSSNTGELFF. CDR3 sequence (DNA): TGCGCCAGCAGCTCTAACACCGGGGAGCTGTTTTTT.

This chain links TRBV7-9 with TRBJ1-1; D might be TRBD1 (5 bases). The V gene's germline CDR1 is SEHNR and CDR2 FQNEAQ (reference sequence). V was trimmed by 1 base and J by 3 bases, leaving 9 bases between them. There are 14 residues in the CDR3. The DNA of the CDR3 is TGTGCCAGCAGCTTAGTGGGGCAGTACACTGAAGCTTTCTTT. Protein sequence: CASSLVGQYTEAFF.

This chain uses TRBV2 with TRBJ2-1, with D possibly matching TRBD2 (6 bases). Trimming cost V 9 bases and J 2 bases, with 11 bases left between them. This CDR3 spans 13 amino acids. Germline V gene data show CDR1 as SNHLY and CDR2 as FYNNEI. For the CDR3, the DNA is TGTGCCAGTGAGGAGGGCCCCTACAATGAGCAGTTCTTC. Protein sequence: CASEEGPYNEQFF.

This chain uses TRBV2 with TRBJ2-3; 8 nucleotides agree with TRBD1. The CDR3 is 14 residues long. With V trimmed by 4 bases and J by 0 bases, 0 bases remained unmatched. Germline CDR1 SNHLY, CDR2 FYNNEI. CDR3 in DNA: TGTGCCAGCAGTGCAGGGGGCAGCACAGATACGCAGTATTTT. Amino acids: CASSAGGSTDTQYF.

This sequence joins TRBV5-1 and TRBJ2-2, with 8 bases matching TRBD1. This CDR3 spans 16 amino acids. The ends lost 6 bases at V and 6 bases at J; junction bases unmatched: 13. Germline V CDR1 and CDR2: SGHRS, YFSETQ. The CDR3 DNA is TGCGCCAGCACCAACAGGGGGGACGAGTTGGCCGGGGAGCTGTTTTTT. It translates to CASTNRGDELAGELFF.

This clone was seen only once. This chain links TRBV27 with TRBJ2-2, with D perhaps being TRBD1 or TRBD2 (5 bases each). CDR3 length equals 14 residues. Per the germline V gene, CDR1 is MNHEY and CDR2 is SMNVEV (reference sequence). Trimming shortened V by 3 bases and J by 10 bases, and 15 bases separated the two germline ends. The CDR3, as DNA: TGTGCCAGCAGTTTGGTAGGGGCCCGGGAGGAGCTGTTTTTT. Translated: CASSLVGAREELFF.

The chain uses TRBV13 and TRBJ2-7; unclear D gene. Looked up from germline, CDR1 is PRHDT and CDR2 is FYEKMQ (reference sequence). CDR3 length equals 15 residues. Between the trimmed V and J ends, which lost 0 bases and 2 bases, there was a span of 11 bases. CDR3 loop: CASSLGTVRAYEQYF. The CDR3 DNA follows: TGTGCCAGCAGCTTAGGTACGGTACGGGCCTACGAGCAGTACTTC.

The chain joins TRBV7-9 to TRBJ2-3; the match to TRBD2 covers 12 bases. The CDR3 extends over 18 amino acids. Unmatched junction bases numbered 11, after V lost 3 bases and J lost 4 bases. Germline V gene data show CDR1 as SEHNR and CDR2 as FQNEAQ (reference sequence). The CDR3 sequence is CASSFGLAGGPVPDTQYF. In DNA, the CDR3 is TGTGCCAGCAGCTTTGGCCTAGCGGGGGGGCCGGTCCCAGATACGCAGTATTTT.

This clone was observed once. The CDR3 nucleotides read TGTGCCAGTAGTCCGTCGGGACAGGGTATCTACGAGCAGTACTTC. Residues: CASSPSGQGIYEQYF. This chain uses TRBV19 with TRBJ2-7, with TRBD1 matching 9 bases. The CDR3 sequence is 15 residues long. V was pared by 5 bases and J by 3 bases, with 8 bases of the junction left unmatched. Per the germline V gene, CDR1 is LNHDA and CDR2 is SQIVND (reference sequence).

The table lists this clone with a few counts. The V and J genes are TRBV5-5 and TRBJ1-1, with 12 bases lining up with TRBD1. In germline, CDR1 is SGHKS, CDR2 YYEKEE (reference sequence). The CDR3 runs 16 residues. V gave up 2 bases and J gave up 5 bases; unmatched junction bases: 7. The CDR3 DNA sequence: TGTGCCAGCAGCTTAGGGACAGGGGGCCGGATGACTGAAGCTTTCTTT. It specifies CASSLGTGGRMTEAFF.

As for this clone: Other DNA sequences in this specimen translate into the identical CDR3. The chain combines TRBV5-1 with TRBJ1-5, with D uncertain. Germline lookup yields CDR1 SGHRS and CDR2 YFSETQ. The CDR3 has 13 amino acids. With 0 bases removed from V and 4 bases from J, the gap between germline ends came to 5 bases. CDR3 in DNA: TGCGCCAGCAGCTTGGGTCCGAATCAGCCCCAGCATTTT. The encoded protein is CASSLGPNQPQHF.

This rearrangement joins TRBV2 to TRBJ1-5, with 8 bases fitting TRBD1. The CDR3 covers 14 residues. Germline V gives CDR1 SNHLY, CDR2 FYNNEI. With 6 bases clipped from V and 5 bases from J, the junction kept 6 bases outside the gene matches. The CDR3 nucleotides are TGTGCCAGCAGCAAGGACAGGGAAGATCAGCCCCAGCATTTT. Protein product: CASSKDREDQPQHF.

Note on this clone: The sample contains more than one DNA sequence encoding this CDR3. The chain recombines TRBV2 with TRBJ1-6; 9 positions agree with TRBD1. Germline lookup yields CDR1 SNHLY and CDR2 FYNNEI. V shed 2 bases, J shed 10 bases, and the junction held 6 bases outside the gene matches. This CDR3 region has 15 residues. This CDR3 reads CASSERGTGLSPLHF. As DNA, the CDR3 is TGTGCCAGCAGTGAAAGGGGGACAGGGCTCTCACCCCTCCACTTT.

The gene calls are TRBV5-1 and TRBJ2-3; D not resolved. This CDR3 region has 14 residues. Trimming shortened V by 4 bases and J by 6 bases, and 15 bases separated the two germline ends. Germline loops: CDR1 SGHRS, CDR2 YFSETQ. Here the CDR3 DNA reads TGCGCCAGCAGCCCCGCCGTCCTGACGGATACGCAGTATTTT. Residues: CASSPAVLTDTQYF.

This chain connects TRBV19 to TRBJ2-3, with D maybe TRBD1 (7 bases). The CDR3 runs 13 residues. Trimming shortened V by 7 bases and J by 5 bases, and 13 bases separated the two germline ends. The germline CDR1 and CDR2 sequences are LNHDA and SQIVND (reference sequence). CDR3 amino acids: CASTPQGGDTQYF. The CDR3 DNA reads as TGTGCCAGTACACCCCAGGGGGGAGATACGCAGTATTTT.

V is TRBV30 and J is TRBJ1-2; the D is unclear. Deletions cut 5 bases from V and 1 base from J, with 20 bases between. There are 16 residues in the CDR3. The germline CDR1 and CDR2 sequences are GTSNPN and SVGIG (reference sequence). CDR3 coding DNA: TGTGCCTGGCTCAGAAGAACCGACGGAAATAACTATGGCTACACCTTC. As protein: CAWLRRTDGNNYGYTF. The entire variable domain, with the rest obtained from reference TRBV30 and TRBJ1-2, is as follows: SQTIHQWPATLVQPVGSPLSLECTVEGTSNPNLYWYRQAAGRGLQLLFYSVGIGQISSEVPQNLSASRPQDRQFILSSKKLLLSDSGFYLCAWLRRTDGNNYGYTFGSGTRLTVV.

Only a few counts were recorded for this clone. The chain recombines TRBV29-1 with TRBJ1-2; D is perhaps TRBD1 (5 bases). Germline-derived CDR1 and CDR2 are SQVTM and ANQGSEA. This CDR3 is 11 amino acids long. With 6 bases removed from V and 5 bases from J, the gap between germline ends came to 10 bases. CDR3 nucleotide sequence: TGCAGCGTCCTACAGGAGTATGGCTACACCTTC. As protein: CSVLQEYGYTF.

This sequence joins TRBV7-3 and TRBJ1-2, with a possible D match to TRBD1 (5 bases). The CDR3 loop spans 16 amino acids. In germline, CDR1 is SGHTA, CDR2 FQGTGA. V dropped 2 bases and J dropped 4 bases, with 17 bases sitting between them. The chain's CDR3 is CASSLGVRGGGYGYTF. The CDR3, as DNA: TGTGCCAGCAGCTTAGGTGTGAGGGGAGGAGGCTATGGCTACACCTTC.

The chain has TRBV6-4 and TRBJ1-2; D is possibly TRBD1 (5 bases). The ends were cut back, 4 bases at V and 2 bases at J, with 14 bases in the middle. CDR3 size: 15 residues. Germline V CDR1 and CDR2: MRHNA, SNTAGT. CDR3 DNA: TGTGCCAGCAGTGCATATCCGGGACGGAACTATGGCTACACCTTC. It translates to CASSAYPGRNYGYTF.

A single count supports this clone. The V gene is TRBV11-2, the J gene TRBJ2-5, with D possibly called TRBD1 or TRBD2 (5 bases each). CDR3 size: 14 residues. V was clipped by 7 bases and J by 0 bases, with 12 bases between them. Germline V lookup: CDR1 SGHAT, CDR2 FQNNGV. For the CDR3, the DNA is TGTGCCAGCAAACCGGGACGCAACCAAGAGACCCAGTACTTC. Translating it yields CASKPGRNQETQYF.

This sequence joins TRBV7-6 and TRBJ1-5; D might be TRBD1 (6 bases). Per germline, CDR1 SGHVS and CDR2 FNYEAQ. Trimming left V 2 bases short and J 6 bases short, with 8 bases between. This CDR3 has 13 amino acids. The CDR3, as DNA: TGTGCCAGCAGCTTACAGGGGTTTCAGCCCCAGCATTTT. Residues: CASSLQGFQPQHF.

The chain recombines TRBV27 with TRBJ1-1; D is undetermined. The CDR3 is 13 amino acids. V was pared by 2 bases and J by 4 bases, with 8 bases between. Germline V lookup: CDR1 MNHEY, CDR2 SMNVEV (reference sequence). The chain's CDR3 is CASSLPWSTEAFF. In DNA, the CDR3 is TGTGCCAGCAGTTTACCGTGGAGCACTGAAGCTTTCTTT.

This chain connects TRBV7-2 to TRBJ1-6; maybe TRBD1 (5 bases). V was trimmed by 1 base and J by 0 bases, leaving 10 bases between them. CDR1 is SGHTA and CDR2 is FQGNSA in the germline V gene. The CDR3 loop spans 17 amino acids. The CDR3 protein is CASSLEGPFSYNSPLHF. The CDR3 DNA follows: TGTGCCAGCAGCTTAGAGGGACCATTCTCCTATAATTCACCCCTCCACTTT.